There are many counts of the clone carrying this TCR beta chain. Its matching antigen is unknown. The data were taken from a study of regulatory T cells in long-lasting Graves disease. Regarding the study as a whole: Among samples with persistent disease, TRBV28, TRBJ1-2 and TRBJ2-5 were favored. Persistent Graves' patients showed reduced TCR diversity versus newly diagnosed patients.

V was shortened by 0 bases and J by 3 bases, with 9 bases between the two germline ends. Germline V CDR1 and CDR2: DFQATT, SNEGSKA (reference sequence). The CDR3 is 13 amino acids. Arm-PCR with iRepertoire HTBI primers amplified the CDR3 regions for these TCR beta libraries. TCRdb called the multiplex PCR reads again in MiXCR, with one record for every CDR3 protein. The sample yields roughly 500,000 distinct CDR3 sequences, approximately 12% seen once. Time point: newly diagnosed GD, antithyroid drugs for less than 3 months. Isolated PBMC RNA provided the starting material for the TCR library. The data also belong to a second study, concerning T cells in Graves' hyperthyroidism and ophthalmopathy. That source reports: Blood also carried most thyroid clonotypes expanded above 0.001. The model foresaw ophthalmopathy a median about 6.5 months prior to onset.

The sample here was peripheral blood mononuclear cells (PBMCs), taken at new diagnosis, from a patient treated with antithyroid drugs. This sequence was found in a man aged 30 to 45 with Graves disease. The rearrangement uses TRBV20-1 and TRBJ2-7; no clear D gene. CDR3 nucleotide sequence: TGCAGTGCTAGAGATGTATCCAACTACGAGCAGTACTTC. Protein: CSARDVSNYEQYF.